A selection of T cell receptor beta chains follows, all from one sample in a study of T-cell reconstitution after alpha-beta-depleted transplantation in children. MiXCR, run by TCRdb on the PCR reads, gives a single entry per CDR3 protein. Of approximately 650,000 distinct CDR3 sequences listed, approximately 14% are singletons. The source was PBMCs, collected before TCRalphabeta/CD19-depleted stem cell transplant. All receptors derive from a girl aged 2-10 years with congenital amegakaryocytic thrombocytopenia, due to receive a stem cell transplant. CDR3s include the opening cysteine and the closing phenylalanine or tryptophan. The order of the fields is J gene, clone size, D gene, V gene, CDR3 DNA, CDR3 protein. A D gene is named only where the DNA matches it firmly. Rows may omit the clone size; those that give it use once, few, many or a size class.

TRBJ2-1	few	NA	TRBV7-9	TGTGCCAGCAGCTTGTTCTGGAGCTCCTACAATGAGCAGTTCTTC	CASSLFWSSYNEQFF
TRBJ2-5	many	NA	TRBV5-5	TGTGCCAGCAGCCCAGCCGGGTCACGGACCCAGTACTTC	CASSPAGSRTQYF
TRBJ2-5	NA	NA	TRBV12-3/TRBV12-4	TGTGCCAGCAGTTTCCATGACAGCCAAGAGACCCAGTACTTC	CASSFHDSQETQYF
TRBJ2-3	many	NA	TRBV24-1	TGTGCCACCAGTGGCCCAGCAAGAACGGGAGAGACAGATACGCAGTATTTT	CATSGPARTGETDTQYF
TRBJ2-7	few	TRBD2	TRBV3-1	TGTGCCAGCAGCGTACGGGGGGATAGCTACGAGCAGTACTTC	CASSVRGDSYEQYF
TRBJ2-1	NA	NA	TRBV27	TGTGCCAGCAGTCTTCAGGGATACTCCTACAATGAGCAGTTCTTC	CASSLQGYSYNEQFF
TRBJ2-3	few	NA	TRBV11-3	TGTGCCAGCAGCTCTACAGGGGAGGGGTACACAGATACGCAGTATTTT	CASSSTGEGYTDTQYF
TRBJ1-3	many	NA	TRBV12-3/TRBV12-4	TGTGCCAGCAGTCAACGTAGCTCTGGAAACACCATATATTTT	CASSQRSSGNTIYF
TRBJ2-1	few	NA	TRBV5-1	TGCGCCAGCAGCCCTTACTCCATTTATACGGATGAGCAGTTCTTC	CASSPYSIYTDEQFF
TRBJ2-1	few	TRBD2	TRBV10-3	TGTGCCATCAGACACGAAACCCCGACTAGCGGGAGGGCCACTTACAATGAGCAGTTCTTC	CAIRHETPTSGRATYNEQFF
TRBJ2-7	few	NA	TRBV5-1	TGCGCCAGCAGCTTGGGGCCGGGAGTCCCCTCCTACGAGCAGTACTTC	CASSLGPGVPSYEQYF
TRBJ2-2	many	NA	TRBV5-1	TGCGCCAGCAGCTCGACAGATCCGAACACCGGGGAGCTGTTTTTT	CASSSTDPNTGELFF
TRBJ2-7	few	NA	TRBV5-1	TGCGCCAGCAGCGGCAGGGGTCCCGTCGACTACGAGCAGTACTTC	CASSGRGPVDYEQYF
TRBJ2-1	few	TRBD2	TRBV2	TGTGCCAGCAGTGCCGCTCTAGCGGGAGGCCCTAATATTCACAATGAGCAGTTCTTC	CASSAALAGGPNIHNEQFF
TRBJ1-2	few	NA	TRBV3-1	TGTGCCAGCAGCTGGGTAGGGATAAACTATGGCTACACCTTC	CASSWVGINYGYTF
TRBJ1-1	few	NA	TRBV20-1	TGCAGTGCTAGCGTCAGGGTCAACACTGAAGCTTTCTTT	CSASVRVNTEAFF
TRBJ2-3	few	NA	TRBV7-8	TGTGCCAGCAGCTTAGGTCCGGGAGTGGCAGATACGCAGTATTTT	CASSLGPGVADTQYF
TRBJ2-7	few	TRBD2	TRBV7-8	TGTGCCAGCAGCTTAGGGGGTAGCGGGAGCGGCGAGCAGTACTTC	CASSLGGSGSGEQYF